This T cell receptor beta chain was documented in a study of cytomegalovirus exposure and HLA in healthy donors. Researchers ran the PCR with 60 Vbeta and 13 Jbeta primers. Libraries were prepared by immunoSEQ multiplex PCR; TCRdb keeps only in-frame clonotypes and omits some of them. Found here are 110,000 to 150,000 clones, about 72% of them singletons; the top ten hold around 4%. Overall study findings and caveats: There were some V segments, including TRBV6-2 and TRBV6-3, excluded as indistinguishable.

Trimming pared 2 bases from V and 0 bases from J, leaving 10 bases between. CDR3 length: 16 amino acids. Germline V gene data show CDR1 as SSHAT and CDR2 as FNYEAQ (reference sequence). About this clone: Its antigen is still unknown.

This TCR was sampled from a man aged 55 to 70 in good health and CMV-seronegative. The gene calls are TRBV7-7 and TRBJ2-2; unclear D gene. Material for sequencing was PBMCs. CDR3 nucleotide sequence: TGTGCCAGCAGCTTACTCCCCACTTCGAACACCGGGGAGCTGTTTTTT. Translated, it gives CASSLLPTSNTGELFF.